A single sample is the source of the 27 T cell receptor beta chains below, sequenced in a study of cytomegalovirus exposure and HLA in healthy donors (dated by TCRdb to the late 2010s). The library was made by the immunoSEQ multiplex PCR assay. For the multiplex PCR, a mixture combining 60 forward primers for TCR Vbeta segments and 13 reverse primers for TCR Jbeta segments was used. TCRdb retrieved this table from immuneACCESS and kept in-frame rearrangements only. Not all clones are present; in checked studies, unresolved V genes account for under half, and no reason is known for the remainder. Recorded for this sample are a few hundred thousand clones; about 80% of them occurred a single time. The ten largest clonotypes hold more than 0.3% of the sample. Material: PBMCs. The receptors shown here come from a girl aged 2-10 years in good health and CMV-seronegative.

The J gene is TRBJ2-6, the V gene TRBV27; weak D call: TRBD2 (6 bases). Looked up from germline, CDR1 is MNHEY and CDR2 is SMNVEV (reference sequence). The germline V and J ends were trimmed by 6 bases and 2 bases, with 11 bases remaining between them. The length of the CDR3 is 15 residues. This chain's CDR3 is CASSPSGAGANVLTF. The DNA for the CDR3 is TGTGCCAGCAGCCCCTCGGGGGCTGGGGCCAACGTCCTGACTTTC. Using reference TRBV27 and TRBJ2-6 for the parts outside the CDR3, the full variable domain is EAQVTQNPRYLITVTGKKLTVTCSQNMNHEYMSWYRQDPGLGLRQIYYSMNVEVTDKGDVPEGYKVSRKEKRNFPLILESPSPNQTSLYFCASSPSGAGANVLTFGAGSRLTVL.

V and J are TRBV6-5 and TRBJ2-4; 8 nucleotides match TRBD1. The CDR3 contains 15 residues. V gave up 5 bases and J gave up 4 bases; unmatched junction bases: 7. Germline V gene data show CDR1 as MNHEY and CDR2 as SVGAGI. CDR3 DNA sequence: TGTGCCAGCAGTCGTTCGTGGACAGGGAAAAACATTCAGTACTTC. Protein: CASSRSWTGKNIQYF.

Comments on this clone: Relative to the germline gene, one junction end is altered; a read error may explain this. The chain employs TRBV20-1 and TRBJ2-7, with 7 bases fitting TRBD2. Per germline, CDR1 DFQATT and CDR2 SNEGSKA (reference sequence). The CDR3 consists of 11 residues. The CDR3: CSARGPGGGDF. The CDR3 DNA reads TGCAGTGCTAGAGGCCCCGGGGGAGGGGACTTC.

The chain carries TRBV6-5 and TRBJ1-1; 7 bases map to TRBD1. V shed 2 bases, J shed 4 bases, and the junction held 4 bases outside the gene matches. CDR1 and CDR2 from the germline V gene are MNHEY and SVGAGI. The CDR3 spans 14 residues. CDR3 amino acids: CASSYPDRRTEAFF. The CDR3 nucleotides are TGTGCCAGCAGTTACCCGGACAGGCGCACTGAAGCTTTCTTT.

The chain carries TRBV4-1 and TRBJ2-1; maybe TRBD2 (5 bases). This CDR3 contains 11 residues. V was clipped by 4 bases and J by 8 bases, with 6 bases between them. Germline V gene sequence: CDR1 MGHRA, CDR2 YSYEKL. CDR3 region: CASSRSDEQFF. The CDR3 DNA reads TGCGCCAGCAGCCGTAGCGATGAGCAGTTCTTC.

CDR3: CASSSESGSLYNEQFF. For the CDR3, the DNA is TGTGCCAGTAGCTCGGAGAGCGGGAGTCTCTACAATGAGCAGTTCTTC. The rearrangement uses TRBV19 and TRBJ2-1; TRBD2 matches 8 bases. From germline, CDR1 is LNHDA and CDR2 SQIVND (reference sequence). The CDR3 length is 16 residues. V lost 6 bases, J lost 3 bases, and 10 bases stayed unmatched.

The genes are TRBV28 and TRBJ1-5, with D hard to call. Trimming cost V 4 bases and J 0 bases, with 22 bases left between them. Per germline, CDR1 MDHEN and CDR2 SYDVKM. CDR3 size: 19 residues. The CDR3 region has the DNA TGTGCCAGCAGTTACCCCCGGTCCTGGAGATTTAATAGCAATCAGCCCCAGCATTTT. Translating it yields CASSYPRSWRFNSNQPQHF.

V usage is TRBV6-5 and J usage is TRBJ1-2; D is unclear. In germline, CDR1 is MNHEY, CDR2 SVGAGI. This CDR3 is 14 amino acids long. The ends were cut back, 2 bases at V and 2 bases at J, with 9 bases in the middle. The CDR3 protein is CASSYADLNYGYTF. CDR3 coding DNA: TGTGCCAGCAGTTACGCGGATTTAAACTATGGCTACACCTTC.

The chain is built from TRBV7-6 and TRBJ1-2, with 8 bases identical to TRBD1. The J segment lost 4 bases and the V segment lost 2 bases, leaving 6 bases of the junction unmatched. The CDR3 runs 15 residues. Per germline, CDR1 SGHVS and CDR2 FNYEAQ. The CDR3 coding sequence is TGTGCCAGCAGCTTACCGGGACAGGAGCTCTATGGCTACACCTTC. Translated, it gives CASSLPGQELYGYTF.

The rearrangement links TRBV28 to TRBJ2-1, with 8 bases matching TRBD2. Germline V gene sequence: CDR1 MDHEN, CDR2 SYDVKM. Unmatched junction bases numbered 10, after V lost 5 bases and J lost 4 bases. The CDR3 runs to 16 residues. The CDR3 DNA is TGTGCCAGCAGTCACCTTCGGGGGGGCGTTTACAATGAGCAGTTCTTC. Translating it yields CASSHLRGGVYNEQFF.

The chain has TRBV9 and TRBJ2-7, with TRBD2 matching 7 bases. Trimming cost V 0 bases and J 9 bases; bases outside gene matches: 6. From germline, CDR1 is SGDLS and CDR2 YYNGEE. The CDR3 is 13 amino acids. CDR3 DNA: TGTGCCAGCAGCGTAGGATTGGGGGGGAGGCAGTACTTC. Amino acids: CASSVGLGGRQYF.

CDR3 sequence reads: CASTSEGADTQYF. In DNA form, the CDR3 reads TGTGCCAGCACCTCGGAAGGAGCAGATACGCAGTATTTT. The chain combines TRBV19 with TRBJ2-3, with unresolved D. This CDR3 contains 13 residues. V lost 9 bases and J 4 bases, leaving 14 bases between the germline ends. CDR1 and CDR2 (germline): LNHDA, SQIVND (reference sequence).

The chain joins TRBV28 to TRBJ2-4; a weak D match, TRBD1 (6 bases). The CDR3 contains 14 residues. Germline CDR1 is MDHEN and CDR2 is SYDVKM. Trimming pared 7 bases from V and 3 bases from J, leaving 13 bases between. The CDR3 DNA follows: TGTGCCAGCATGGACAGTATTCACAAAAACATTCAGTACTTC. Translating it yields CASMDSIHKNIQYF.

Only a few counts were recorded for this clone. The V call is TRBV2, the J call TRBJ1-3, with D tentatively TRBD1 (6 bases). The CDR3 spans 14 residues. Trimming took 5 bases from V and 0 from J, leaving 8 bases between them. Per the germline V gene, CDR1 is SNHLY and CDR2 is FYNNEI. CDR3 region: CASSTGSSGNTIYF. The CDR3 region has the DNA TGTGCCAGCAGTACAGGGTCCTCTGGAAACACCATATATTTT.

This chain links TRBV28 with TRBJ1-2; 8 bases match TRBD1. With 6 bases clipped from V and 4 bases from J, the junction kept 10 bases outside the gene matches. CDR3 size: 15 residues. Looked up from germline, CDR1 is MDHEN and CDR2 is SYDVKM. CDR3 bases: TGTGCCAGCAGCCTCAGGGGGCGCTCCGGCTATGGCTACACCTTC. Protein: CASSLRGRSGYGYTF.

The V call is TRBV19, the J call TRBJ1-1; D might be TRBD1 (5 bases). The CDR3 consists of 16 residues. With 5 bases removed from V and 0 bases from J, the gap between germline ends came to 16 bases. Germline loops: CDR1 LNHDA, CDR2 SQIVND (reference sequence). In nucleotides, the CDR3 is TGTGCCAGTAGTGGCACAACAGGCTACATGAACACTGAAGCTTTCTTT. This gives the protein CASSGTTGYMNTEAFF.

This chain links TRBV30 with TRBJ2-5; no clear D. The V end lost 1 base, the J end lost 5 bases, and 8 bases lay between the germline ends. Looked up from germline, CDR1 is GTSNPN and CDR2 is SVGIG (reference sequence). CDR3 size: 12 residues. This chain's CDR3 is CAWSASSETQYF. As DNA, the CDR3 is TGTGCCTGGAGTGCTTCCTCGGAGACCCAGTACTTC. The full variable domain, its missing parts supplied by reference TRBV30 and TRBJ2-5, is SQTIHQWPATLVQPVGSPLSLECTVEGTSNPNLYWYRQAAGRGLQLLFYSVGIGQISSEVPQNLSASRPQDRQFILSSKKLLLSDSGFYLCAWSASSETQYFGPGTRLLVL.

The chain employs TRBV6-5 and TRBJ2-7, with unresolved D. CDR3 length equals 13 residues. CDR1 and CDR2 from the germline V gene are MNHEY and SVGAGI. The V end was cut by 2 bases, the J end by 3 bases, with 8 bases between. CDR3 loop: CASSYTADYEQYF. CDR3 nucleotide sequence: TGTGCCAGCAGTTACACGGCGGACTACGAGCAGTACTTC.

The V gene is TRBV14, the J gene TRBJ2-3; 13 nucleotides match TRBD2. The trim removed 5 bases at V and 8 bases at J, leaving 16 bases unmatched. Per germline, CDR1 SGHDN and CDR2 FVKESK. The CDR3 runs to 18 residues. CDR3 DNA sequence: TGTGCCAGCAGCTCCCATCCGGGACTAGCGGGACCCTTTATTACGCAGTATTTT. It is translated as CASSSHPGLAGPFITQYF.

The rearrangement links TRBV30 to TRBJ2-1; D remains ambiguous. With 2 bases removed from V and 5 bases from J, the gap between germline ends came to 13 bases. Germline V gives CDR1 GTSNPN, CDR2 SVGIG (reference sequence). The CDR3 loop spans 14 amino acids. Written as DNA, the CDR3 is TGTGCCTGGAGTTCAGGATTAACGAACAATGAGCAGTTCTTC. It is translated as CAWSSGLTNNEQFF.

This clone was observed a few times. V usage is TRBV13 and J usage is TRBJ2-7; TRBD2 agrees at 7 bases. V shed 4 bases, J shed 4 bases, and the junction held 16 bases outside the gene matches. In germline, CDR1 is PRHDT, CDR2 FYEKMQ (reference sequence). The CDR3 length is 17 residues. Written as DNA, the CDR3 is TGTGCCAGCAGCTCCCCCTGGAGGGGCGGGAGAACGTACGAGCAGTACTTC. Amino acids: CASSSPWRGGRTYEQYF.

CDR3 DNA sequence: TGTGCCAGCAGTGAAGCGCTAGGGAGGGATGGTCAGCCCCAGCATTTT. This encodes CASSEALGRDGQPQHF. This chain connects TRBV6-1 to TRBJ1-5; no definite D call. CDR1 MNHNS and CDR2 SASEGT come from the germline V gene. The CDR3 extends over 16 amino acids. Trimming removed 0 bases from V and 6 bases from J, with 15 bases in between.

The chain carries TRBV6-4 and TRBJ1-6; a possible D gene is TRBD1 (6 bases). CDR1 is MRHNA and CDR2 is SNTAGT in the germline V gene. The CDR3 sequence is 12 residues long. The V end lost 9 bases, the J end lost 10 bases, and 13 bases lay between the germline ends. CDR3 residues: CARTGIGSPLHF. In DNA form, the CDR3 reads TGTGCCAGAACAGGGATTGGCTCACCCCTCCACTTT.

The gene calls are TRBV9 and TRBJ2-1, with 10 bases matching TRBD2. V lost 0 bases to trimming and J lost 6 bases; unmatched junction nucleotides: 6. CDR3 length equals 16 residues. Germline V gene sequence: CDR1 SGDLS, CDR2 YYNGEE. The chain's CDR3 is CASSVGASGGPNEQFF. CDR3 DNA sequence: TGTGCCAGCAGCGTAGGGGCTAGCGGGGGACCCAATGAGCAGTTCTTC.

V usage is TRBV5-6 and J usage is TRBJ1-1; 7 bases line up with TRBD1. V lost 4 bases and J lost 1; bases outside the gene matches: 4. CDR1 SGHDT and CDR2 YYEEEE come from the germline V gene. The length of the CDR3 is 14 residues. CDR3: CASSPGDRNTEAFF. The CDR3 coding sequence is TGTGCCAGCAGCCCCGGGGACAGGAACACTGAAGCTTTCTTT.

The chain employs TRBV7-9 and TRBJ1-5; TRBD1 aligns across 10 bases. Germline values: CDR1 SEHNR, CDR2 FQNEAQ (reference sequence). Trimming cost V 5 bases and J 6 bases; bases outside gene matches: 4. The CDR3 spans 14 residues. CDR3 loop: CASSLGTGVQPQHF. The CDR3, as DNA: TGTGCCAGCAGCCTTGGGACAGGGGTTCAGCCCCAGCATTTT.

The chain recombines TRBV30 with TRBJ1-6; D remains ambiguous. The CDR3 loop spans 13 amino acids. Germline V gives CDR1 GTSNPN, CDR2 SVGIG (reference sequence). Trimming left V 7 bases short and J 6 bases short, with 13 bases between. The CDR3 sequence: CAFAKRGNSPLHF. CDR3 sequence (DNA): TGTGCCTTTGCCAAAAGAGGTAATTCACCCCTCCACTTT.